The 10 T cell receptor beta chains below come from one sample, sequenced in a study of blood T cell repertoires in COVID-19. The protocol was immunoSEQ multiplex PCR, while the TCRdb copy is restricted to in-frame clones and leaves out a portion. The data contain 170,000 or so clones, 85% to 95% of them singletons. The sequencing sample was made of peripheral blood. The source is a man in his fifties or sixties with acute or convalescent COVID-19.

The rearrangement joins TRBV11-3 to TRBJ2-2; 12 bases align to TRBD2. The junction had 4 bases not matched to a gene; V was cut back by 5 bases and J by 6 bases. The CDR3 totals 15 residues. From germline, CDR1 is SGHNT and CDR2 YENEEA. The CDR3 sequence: CASSPSGGAPGELFF. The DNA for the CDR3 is TGTGCCAGCAGCCCTAGCGGGGGGGCCCCCGGGGAGCTGTTTTTT.

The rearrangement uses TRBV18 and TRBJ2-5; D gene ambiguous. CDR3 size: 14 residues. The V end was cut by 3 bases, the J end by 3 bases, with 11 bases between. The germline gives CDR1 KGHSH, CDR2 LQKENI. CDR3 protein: CASSPLRSKETQYF. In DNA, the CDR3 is TGTGCCAGCTCACCCTTGCGGTCGAAAGAGACCCAGTACTTC.

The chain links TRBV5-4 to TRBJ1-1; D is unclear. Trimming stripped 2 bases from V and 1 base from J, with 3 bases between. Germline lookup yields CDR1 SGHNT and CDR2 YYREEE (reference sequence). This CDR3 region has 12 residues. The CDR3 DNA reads TGTGCCAGCAGCTTACAGAACACTGAAGCTTTCTTT. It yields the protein CASSLQNTEAFF.

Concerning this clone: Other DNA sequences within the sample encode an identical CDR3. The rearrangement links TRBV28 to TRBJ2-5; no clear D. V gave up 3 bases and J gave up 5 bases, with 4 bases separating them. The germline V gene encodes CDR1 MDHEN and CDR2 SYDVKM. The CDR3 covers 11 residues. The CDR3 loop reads CASSFRETQYF. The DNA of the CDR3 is TGTGCCAGCAGTTTTCGGGAGACCCAGTACTTC.

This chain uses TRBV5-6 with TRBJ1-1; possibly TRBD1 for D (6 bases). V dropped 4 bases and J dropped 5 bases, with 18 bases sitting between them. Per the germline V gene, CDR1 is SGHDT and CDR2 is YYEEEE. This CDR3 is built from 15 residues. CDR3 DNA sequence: TGTGCCAGCAGCCGACTACAGGGAGCTTCGACTGAAGCTTTCTTT. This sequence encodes CASSRLQGASTEAFF.

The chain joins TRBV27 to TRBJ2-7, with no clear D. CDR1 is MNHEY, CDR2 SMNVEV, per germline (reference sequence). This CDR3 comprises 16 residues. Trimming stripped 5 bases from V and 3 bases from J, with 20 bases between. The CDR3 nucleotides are TGTGCCAGCAGTCCCCACCAGGTCGGCCAAAACTACGAGCAGTACTTC. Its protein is CASSPHQVGQNYEQYF.

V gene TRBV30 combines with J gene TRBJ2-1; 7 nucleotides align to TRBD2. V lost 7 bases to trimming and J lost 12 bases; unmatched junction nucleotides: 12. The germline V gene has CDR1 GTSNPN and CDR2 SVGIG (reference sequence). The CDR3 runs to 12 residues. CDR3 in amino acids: CALEWGGGAQFF. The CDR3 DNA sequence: TGTGCCTTGGAGTGGGGGGGAGGGGCGCAGTTCTTC.

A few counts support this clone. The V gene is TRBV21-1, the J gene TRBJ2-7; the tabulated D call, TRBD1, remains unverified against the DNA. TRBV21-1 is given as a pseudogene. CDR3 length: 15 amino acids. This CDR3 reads CASSFLKSTAYEQYV. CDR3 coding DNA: TGTGCCAGCAGCTTCTTAAAGTCGACAGCCTACGAGCAGTACGTC.

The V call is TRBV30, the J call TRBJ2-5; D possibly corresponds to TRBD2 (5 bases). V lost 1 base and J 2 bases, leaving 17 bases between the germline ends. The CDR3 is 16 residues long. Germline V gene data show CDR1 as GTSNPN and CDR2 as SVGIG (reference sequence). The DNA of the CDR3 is TGTGCCTGGAGTGCCGAGGCCCTACTAGGACAAGAGACCCAGTACTTC. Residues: CAWSAEALLGQETQYF.

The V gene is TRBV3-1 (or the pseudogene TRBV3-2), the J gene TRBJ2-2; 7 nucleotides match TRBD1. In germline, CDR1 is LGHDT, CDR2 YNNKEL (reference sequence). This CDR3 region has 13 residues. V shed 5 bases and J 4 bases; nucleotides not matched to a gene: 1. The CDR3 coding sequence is TGTGCCAGCAGCGACAGGGCCACCGGGGAGCTGTTTTTT. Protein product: CASSDRATGELFF.